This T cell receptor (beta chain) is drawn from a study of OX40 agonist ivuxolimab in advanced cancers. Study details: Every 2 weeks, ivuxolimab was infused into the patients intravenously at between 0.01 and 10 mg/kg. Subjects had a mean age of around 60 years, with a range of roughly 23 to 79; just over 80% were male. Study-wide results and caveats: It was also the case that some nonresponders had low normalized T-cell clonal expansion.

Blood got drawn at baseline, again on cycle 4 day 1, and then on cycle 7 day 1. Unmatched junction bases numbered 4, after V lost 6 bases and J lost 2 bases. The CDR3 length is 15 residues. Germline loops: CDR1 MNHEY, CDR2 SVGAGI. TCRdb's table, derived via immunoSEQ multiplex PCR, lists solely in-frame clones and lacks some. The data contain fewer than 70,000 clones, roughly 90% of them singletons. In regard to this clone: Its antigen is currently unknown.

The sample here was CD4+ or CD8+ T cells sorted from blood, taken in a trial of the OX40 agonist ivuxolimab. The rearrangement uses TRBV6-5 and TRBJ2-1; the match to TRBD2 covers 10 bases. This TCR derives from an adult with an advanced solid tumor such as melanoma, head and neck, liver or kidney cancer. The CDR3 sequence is CASSPGLATYNEQFF. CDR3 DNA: TGTGCCAGCAGCCCGGGACTAGCGACCTACAATGAGCAGTTCTTC.